This T cell receptor beta chain was sequenced during a study of shared clonotypes between healthy human individuals. With 2 bases removed from V and 6 bases from J, the gap between germline ends came to 2 bases. Germline lookup yields CDR1 MDHEN and CDR2 SYDVKM. The CDR3 runs to 11 residues. Many counts were recorded for this clone. Here immunoSEQ multiplex PCR was the method, and the copy in TCRdb shows in-frame clones only, minus some. The repertoire has about 79,000 clones, about 65% of them found once; the top ten carry 51%. The rearrangement uses TRBV28 and TRBJ1-5; D is unclear. The receptor was derived from a man aged 25 to 40 in good health. The source material was memory CD8+ T cells sorted from blood. Specified subset: CD45RO+ cells pooled with CCR7-negative TemRA cells. The CDR3: CASSLGQPQHF. The CDR3 bases are TGTGCCAGCAGTTTAGGTCAGCCCCAGCATTTT.